This TCR beta chain derives from a study of T cell responses to AZD1222 COVID-19 vaccine. It was second doses at about 4 or about 12 weeks that were pooled. The CDR3 consists of 15 residues. The V gene end was trimmed by 7 bases and the J gene end by 3 bases; junction bases not matched to a gene: 8. Per the germline V gene, CDR1 is SGDLS and CDR2 is YYNGEE. Sequencing was performed with immunoSEQ multiplex PCR; in TCRdb, only in-frame clones are kept and a portion is missing. The repertoire holds more than 80,000 clones, 70% to 90% seen once, with 9.5% to 13% in the top ten. This sample comprised peripheral blood, obtained 28 days after the second AZD1222 dose. The sequence was collected from an adult who received the AZD1222 COVID-19 vaccine. The chain has TRBV9 and TRBJ2-2, with TRBD2 matching 8 bases. The CDR3 nucleotides read TGTGCCAGCGGAGTAGCGGGGACCTACACCGGGGAGCTGTTTTTT. The encoded protein is CASGVAGTYTGELFF.